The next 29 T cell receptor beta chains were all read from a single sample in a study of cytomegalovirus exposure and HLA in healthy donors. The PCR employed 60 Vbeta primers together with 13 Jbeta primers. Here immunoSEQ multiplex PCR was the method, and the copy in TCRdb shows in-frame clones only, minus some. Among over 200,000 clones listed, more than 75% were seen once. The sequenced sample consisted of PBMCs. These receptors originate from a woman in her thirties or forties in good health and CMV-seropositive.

CDR3 in DNA: TGTGCCAGCAGCCTAGCGGGGGATGTCGGAAATACGCAGTATTTT. Translation gives CASSLAGDVGNTQYF. The rearrangement uses TRBV5-4 and TRBJ2-3, with 10 positions matching TRBD2. From germline, CDR1 is SGHNT and CDR2 YYREEE (reference sequence). This CDR3 spans 15 amino acids. V dropped 4 bases and J dropped 7; count of bases not matched to a gene: 9. Looking up the rest from reference TRBV5-4 and TRBJ2-3 gives the full variable domain: ETGVTQSPTHLIKTRGQQVTLRCSSQSGHNTVSWYQQALGQGPQFIFQYYREEENGRGNFPPRFSGLQFPNYSSELNVNALELDDSALYLCASSLAGDVGNTQYFGPGTRLTVL.

The CDR3 DNA reads TGCGCCAGCAGCTTCGCGGGGGGAGGGAATGAGCAGTTCTTC. Encoded protein: CASSFAGGGNEQFF. The rearrangement uses TRBV5-1 and TRBJ2-1; 8 bases are a match to TRBD2. The CDR3 covers 14 residues. Germline V CDR1 and CDR2: SGHRS, YFSETQ. Trimming cost V 2 bases and J 7 bases; bases outside gene matches: 5.

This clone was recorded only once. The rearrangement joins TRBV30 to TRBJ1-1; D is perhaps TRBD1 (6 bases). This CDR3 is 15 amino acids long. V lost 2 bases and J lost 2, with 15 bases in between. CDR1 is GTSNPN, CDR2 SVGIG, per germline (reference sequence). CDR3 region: CAWSSSRTVNTEAFF. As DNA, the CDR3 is TGTGCCTGGAGTAGTTCACGGACAGTAAACACTGAAGCTTTCTTT.

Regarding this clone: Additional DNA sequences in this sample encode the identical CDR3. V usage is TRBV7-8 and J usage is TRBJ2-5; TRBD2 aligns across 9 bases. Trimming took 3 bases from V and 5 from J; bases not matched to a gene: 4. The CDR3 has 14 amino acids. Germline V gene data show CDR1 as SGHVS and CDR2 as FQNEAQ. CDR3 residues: CASSLAGGLETQYF. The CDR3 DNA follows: TGTGCCAGCAGCTTGGCGGGGGGGCTGGAGACCCAGTACTTC. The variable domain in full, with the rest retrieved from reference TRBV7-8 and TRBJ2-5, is GAGVSQSPRYKVAKRGQDVALRCDPISGHVSLFWYQQALGQGPEFLTYFQNEAQLDKSGLPSDRFFAERPEGSVSTLKIQRTQQEDSAVYLCASSLAGGLETQYFGPGTRLLVL.

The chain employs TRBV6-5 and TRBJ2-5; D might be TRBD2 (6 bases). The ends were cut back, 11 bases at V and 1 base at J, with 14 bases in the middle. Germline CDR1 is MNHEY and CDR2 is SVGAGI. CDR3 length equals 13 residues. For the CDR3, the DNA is TGTGCCCCGGGACTCCACCCCCAAGAGACCCAGTACTTC. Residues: CAPGLHPQETQYF.

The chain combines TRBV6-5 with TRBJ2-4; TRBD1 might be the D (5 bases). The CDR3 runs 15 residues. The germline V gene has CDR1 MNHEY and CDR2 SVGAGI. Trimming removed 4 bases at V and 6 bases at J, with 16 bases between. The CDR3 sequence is CASSSLLDSRNIQYF. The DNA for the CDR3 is TGTGCCAGCAGTTCGCTCCTAGACAGCAGAAACATTCAGTACTTC.

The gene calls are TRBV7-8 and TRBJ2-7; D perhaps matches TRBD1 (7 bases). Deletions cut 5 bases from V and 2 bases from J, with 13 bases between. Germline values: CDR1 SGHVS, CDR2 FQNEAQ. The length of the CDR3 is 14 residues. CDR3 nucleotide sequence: TGTGCCAGCAGCGGCGGGGACAGCGCCTACGAGCAGTACTTC. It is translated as CASSGGDSAYEQYF. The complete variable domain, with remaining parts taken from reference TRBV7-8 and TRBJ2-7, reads GAGVSQSPRYKVAKRGQDVALRCDPISGHVSLFWYQQALGQGPEFLTYFQNEAQLDKSGLPSDRFFAERPEGSVSTLKIQRTQQEDSAVYLCASSGGDSAYEQYFGPGTRLTVT.

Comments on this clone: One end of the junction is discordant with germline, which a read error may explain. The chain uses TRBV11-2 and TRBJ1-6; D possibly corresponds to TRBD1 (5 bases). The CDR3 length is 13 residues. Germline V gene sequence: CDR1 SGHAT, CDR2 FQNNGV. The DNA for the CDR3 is TGTGCCAGTGGACGGGGGTCAACGGGGCAATACGACTTT. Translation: CASGRGSTGQYDF.

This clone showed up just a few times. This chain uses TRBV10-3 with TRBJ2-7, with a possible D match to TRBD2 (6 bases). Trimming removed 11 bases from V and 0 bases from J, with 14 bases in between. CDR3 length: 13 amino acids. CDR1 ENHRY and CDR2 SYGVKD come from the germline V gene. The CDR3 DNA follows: TGTGCCGCGAACCGGGACTCCTCCTACGAGCAGTACTTC. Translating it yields CAANRDSSYEQYF.

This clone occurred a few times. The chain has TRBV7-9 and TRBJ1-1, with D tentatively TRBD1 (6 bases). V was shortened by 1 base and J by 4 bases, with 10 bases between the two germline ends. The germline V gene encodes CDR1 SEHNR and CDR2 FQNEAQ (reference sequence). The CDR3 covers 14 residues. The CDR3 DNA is TGTGCCAGCAGCTTAGTTCAACAGGGCACTGAAGCTTTCTTT. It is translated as CASSLVQQGTEAFF.

CDR3 DNA sequence: TGTGCCAGTAGTATAGGGTTAGGACAGGGGATCTCTGAAGCTTTCTTT. As protein: CASSIGLGQGISEAFF. The chain couples TRBV19 to TRBJ1-1; 9 bases map to TRBD1. The CDR3 consists of 16 residues. V shed 1 base, J shed 6 bases, and the junction held 9 bases outside the gene matches. CDR1 and CDR2 from the germline V gene are LNHDA and SQIVND (reference sequence).

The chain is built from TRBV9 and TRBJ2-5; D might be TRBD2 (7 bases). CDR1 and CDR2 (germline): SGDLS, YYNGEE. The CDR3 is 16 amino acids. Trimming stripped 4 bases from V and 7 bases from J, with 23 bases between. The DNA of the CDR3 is TGTGCCAGCAGCCCCCGGTGGGCGGGGGCCCCACCGACCCAGTACTTC. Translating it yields CASSPRWAGAPPTQYF.

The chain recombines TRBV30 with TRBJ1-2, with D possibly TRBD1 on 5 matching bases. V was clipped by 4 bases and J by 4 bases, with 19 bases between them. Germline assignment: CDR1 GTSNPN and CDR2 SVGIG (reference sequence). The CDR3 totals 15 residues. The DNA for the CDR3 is TGTGCCTGGACCCGCCTCCAGGGAAGAGTCTATGGCTACACCTTC. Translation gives CAWTRLQGRVYGYTF.

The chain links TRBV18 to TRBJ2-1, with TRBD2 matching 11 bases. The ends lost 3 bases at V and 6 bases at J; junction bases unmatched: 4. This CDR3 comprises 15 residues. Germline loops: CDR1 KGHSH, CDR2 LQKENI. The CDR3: CASSPLAGGLNEQFF. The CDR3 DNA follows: TGTGCCAGCTCACCCCTAGCGGGGGGCCTCAATGAGCAGTTCTTC.

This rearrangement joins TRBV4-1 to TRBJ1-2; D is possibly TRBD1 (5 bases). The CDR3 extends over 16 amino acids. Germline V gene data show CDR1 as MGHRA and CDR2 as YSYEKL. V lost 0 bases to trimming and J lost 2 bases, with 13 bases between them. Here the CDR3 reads CASSQEGAGLNYGYTF. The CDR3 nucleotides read TGCGCCAGCAGCCAAGAAGGAGCGGGGCTCAACTATGGCTACACCTTC.

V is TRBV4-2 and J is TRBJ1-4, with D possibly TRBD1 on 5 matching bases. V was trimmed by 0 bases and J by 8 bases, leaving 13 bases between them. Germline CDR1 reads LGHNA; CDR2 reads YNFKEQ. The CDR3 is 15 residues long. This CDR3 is CASSQDGGGMEKLFF. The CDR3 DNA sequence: TGTGCCAGCAGCCAAGACGGGGGAGGCATGGAAAAACTGTTTTTT.

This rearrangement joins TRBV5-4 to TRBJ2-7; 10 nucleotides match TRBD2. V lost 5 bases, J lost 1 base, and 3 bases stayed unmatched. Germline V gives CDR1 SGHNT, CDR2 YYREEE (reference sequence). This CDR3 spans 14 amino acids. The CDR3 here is CASRRTSGSYEQYF. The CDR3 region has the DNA TGTGCCAGCAGGCGGACTAGCGGTTCCTACGAGCAGTACTTC.

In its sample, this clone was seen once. The CDR3 sequence is CASSLDLKGKYGYTF. The CDR3, as DNA: TGTGCCAGCAGCTTAGATCTGAAGGGGAAATATGGCTACACCTTC. The V call is TRBV11-3, the J call TRBJ1-2; D possibly corresponds to TRBD1 (5 bases). Trimming left V 0 bases short and J 5 bases short, with 13 bases between. CDR3 length: 15 residues. Germline V gene sequence: CDR1 SGHNT, CDR2 YENEEA.

The CDR3 reads CASSFTPRGVYEQYF. The CDR3 nucleotides are TGTGCCAGCAGTTTCACCCCCAGGGGAGTCTACGAGCAGTACTTC. The chain combines TRBV6-5 with TRBJ2-7; the D gene is possibly TRBD1 (6 bases). Germline loops: CDR1 MNHEY, CDR2 SVGAGI. The CDR3 totals 15 residues. The V gene lost 4 bases and the J gene lost 3 bases, with 16 bases spanning the gap.

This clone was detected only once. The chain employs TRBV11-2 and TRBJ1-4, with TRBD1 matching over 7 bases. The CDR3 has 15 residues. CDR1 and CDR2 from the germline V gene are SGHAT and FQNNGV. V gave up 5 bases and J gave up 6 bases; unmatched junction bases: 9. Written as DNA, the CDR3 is TGTGCCAGCAGCGCCAGGGGGGTTGGAGATGAAAAACTGTTTTTT. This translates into CASSARGVGDEKLFF.

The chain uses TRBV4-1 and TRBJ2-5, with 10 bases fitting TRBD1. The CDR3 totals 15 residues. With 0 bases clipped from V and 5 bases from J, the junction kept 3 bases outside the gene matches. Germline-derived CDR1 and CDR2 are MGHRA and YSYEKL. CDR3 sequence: CASSQDGTGAETQYF. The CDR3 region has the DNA TGCGCCAGCAGCCAAGATGGGACAGGGGCGGAGACCCAGTACTTC.

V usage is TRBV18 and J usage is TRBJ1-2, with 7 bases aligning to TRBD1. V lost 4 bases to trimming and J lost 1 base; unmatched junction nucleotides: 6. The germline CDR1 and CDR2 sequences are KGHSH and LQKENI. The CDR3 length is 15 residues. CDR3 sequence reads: CASSLSTGYNYGYTF. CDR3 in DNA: TGTGCCAGCTCACTTTCGACAGGGTATAACTATGGCTACACCTTC.

DNA of the CDR3: TGCGCCAGCAGCCAGGCCGGGGTCGGGGAGCTGTTTTTT. The encoded protein is CASSQAGVGELFF. This chain links TRBV4-1 with TRBJ2-2; maybe TRBD2 (5 bases). The CDR3 loop spans 13 amino acids. The V end lost 3 bases, the J end lost 7 bases, and 9 bases lay between the germline ends. CDR1 is MGHRA and CDR2 is YSYEKL in the germline V gene.

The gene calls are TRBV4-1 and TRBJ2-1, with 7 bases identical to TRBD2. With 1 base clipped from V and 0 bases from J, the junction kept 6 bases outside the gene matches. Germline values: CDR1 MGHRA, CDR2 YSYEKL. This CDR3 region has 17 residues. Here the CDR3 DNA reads TGCGCCAGCAGCCAAGGGGAGGGACTTAGCTCCTACAATGAGCAGTTCTTC. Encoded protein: CASSQGEGLSSYNEQFF.

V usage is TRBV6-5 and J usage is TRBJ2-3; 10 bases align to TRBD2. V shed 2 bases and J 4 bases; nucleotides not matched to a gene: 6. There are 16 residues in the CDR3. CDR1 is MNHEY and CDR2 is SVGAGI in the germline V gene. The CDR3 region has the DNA TGTGCCAGCAGTTACGGGCTAGCGGGAGTTGCAGATACGCAGTATTTT. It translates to CASSYGLAGVADTQYF.

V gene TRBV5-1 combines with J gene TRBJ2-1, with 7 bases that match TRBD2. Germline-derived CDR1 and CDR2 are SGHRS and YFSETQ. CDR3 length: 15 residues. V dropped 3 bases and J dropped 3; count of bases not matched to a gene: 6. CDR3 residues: CASSSRLAGYNEQFF. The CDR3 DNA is TGCGCCAGCAGCTCGAGACTAGCAGGCTACAATGAGCAGTTCTTC.

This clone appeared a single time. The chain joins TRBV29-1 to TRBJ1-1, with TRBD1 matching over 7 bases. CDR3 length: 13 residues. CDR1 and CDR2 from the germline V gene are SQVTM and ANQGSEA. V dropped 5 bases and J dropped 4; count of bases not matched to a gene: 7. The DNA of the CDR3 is TGCAGCGTTAATACCCACAGGGGCACTGAAGCTTTCTTT. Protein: CSVNTHRGTEAFF.

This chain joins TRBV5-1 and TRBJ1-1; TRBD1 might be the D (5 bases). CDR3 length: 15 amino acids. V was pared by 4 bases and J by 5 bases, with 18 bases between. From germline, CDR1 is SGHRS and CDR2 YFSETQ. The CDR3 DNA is TGCGCCAGCAGCCGGGGGGAGGGGCCGGGAACTGAAGCTTTCTTT. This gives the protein CASSRGEGPGTEAFF.

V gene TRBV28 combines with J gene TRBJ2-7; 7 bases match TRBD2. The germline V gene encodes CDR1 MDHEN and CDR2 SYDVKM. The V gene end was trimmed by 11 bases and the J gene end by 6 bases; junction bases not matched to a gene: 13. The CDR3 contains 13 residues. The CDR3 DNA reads TGTGCCGGGAGGGGAGTCCCGACGGGCGAGCAGTACTTC. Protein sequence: CAGRGVPTGEQYF.